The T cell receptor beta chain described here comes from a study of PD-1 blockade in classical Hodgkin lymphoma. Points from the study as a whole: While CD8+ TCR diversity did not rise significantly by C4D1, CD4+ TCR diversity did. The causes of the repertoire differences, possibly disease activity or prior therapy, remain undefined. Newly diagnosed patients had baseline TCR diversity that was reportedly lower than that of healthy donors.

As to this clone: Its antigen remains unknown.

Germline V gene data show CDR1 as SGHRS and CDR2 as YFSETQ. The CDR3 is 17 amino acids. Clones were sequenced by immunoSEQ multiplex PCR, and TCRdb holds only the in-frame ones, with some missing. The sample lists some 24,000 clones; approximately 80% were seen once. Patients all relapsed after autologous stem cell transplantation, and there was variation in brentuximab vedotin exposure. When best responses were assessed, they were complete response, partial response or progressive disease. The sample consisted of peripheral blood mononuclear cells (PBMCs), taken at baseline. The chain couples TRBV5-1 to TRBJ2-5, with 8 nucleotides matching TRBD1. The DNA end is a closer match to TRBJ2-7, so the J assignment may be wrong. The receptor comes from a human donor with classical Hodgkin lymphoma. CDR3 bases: TGCGCCAGCAGCTTATTTCCCAGCGGACAGGGTGGGAACGAGCAGTACTTC. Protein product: CASSLFPSGQGGNEQYF.